The 21 T cell receptor beta chains given below trace back to one sample, sequenced in a study of T cells of healthy individuals. TCRdb re-derived calls from the 5' RACE reads in MiXCR, one entry per CDR3 protein. The repertoire holds tens of thousands of distinct CDR3 sequences, with 15% to 20% as singletons. The receptors were sampled from a human donor in good health.

The rearrangement links TRBV12-3 or TRBV12-4 to TRBJ2-3; TRBD2 aligns across 15 bases. Trimming removed 4 bases from V and 1 base from J; junction bases left unmatched: 9. This CDR3 spans 19 amino acids. The CDR3 nucleotides are TGTGCCAGCAGTTCGCCCAGGGGACTAGCGGGGGGAGGCACAGATACGCAGTATTTT. It yields the protein CASSSPRGLAGGGTDTQYF.

The sample holds many counts of this clonotype. The genes are TRBV19 and TRBJ2-5; weak D call: TRBD2 (5 bases). Per germline, CDR1 LNHDA and CDR2 SQIVND (reference sequence). The CDR3 contains 13 residues. Trimming pared 6 bases from V and 5 bases from J, leaving 13 bases between. The CDR3 is CASRASGRETQYF. In DNA, the CDR3 is TGTGCCAGTAGAGCGTCGGGAAGGGAGACCCAGTACTTC.

This clonotype was recorded a few times. This chain uses TRBV27 with TRBJ2-5, with D possibly matching TRBD1 (6 bases). This CDR3 is built from 16 residues. V shed 4 bases and J shed 7 bases, with 22 bases lying between them. CDR1 MNHEY and CDR2 SMNVEV come from the germline V gene (reference sequence). The CDR3 DNA follows: TGTGCCAGCAGTTCCCCATCCAGGGGCCGCCTCGGGACCCAGTACTTC. This encodes CASSSPSRGRLGTQYF.

This chain uses TRBV30 with TRBJ1-4; possible D gene TRBD1, 6 bases. V was trimmed by 5 bases and J by 12 bases, leaving 13 bases between them. The CDR3 is 11 residues long. Per germline, CDR1 GTSNPN and CDR2 SVGIG (reference sequence). The CDR3 protein is CAWGRTEELFF. CDR3 DNA: TGTGCCTGGGGTAGGACAGAAGAACTGTTTTTT.

The genes are TRBV28 and TRBJ2-1; possible D gene TRBD1, 7 bases. Between the trimmed V and J ends, which lost 6 bases and 6 bases, there was a span of 15 bases. CDR1 is MDHEN, CDR2 SYDVKM, per germline. CDR3 length equals 14 residues. CDR3 nucleotides: TGTGCCAGCAGCACTTCAGGGGGGCTCAATGAGCAGTTCTTC. Translation gives CASSTSGGLNEQFF.

The chain recombines TRBV4-2 with TRBJ1-2, with TRBD1 identical over 9 bases. The V gene's germline CDR1 is LGHNA and CDR2 YNFKEQ. The length of the CDR3 is 15 residues. The trim removed 3 bases at V and 4 bases at J, leaving 6 bases unmatched. CDR3 in amino acids: CASSQGLDRGYGYTF. Written as DNA, the CDR3 is TGTGCCAGCAGCCAGGGATTGGACAGGGGCTATGGCTACACCTTC.

This clonotype has a handful of counts. The chain has TRBV28 and TRBJ2-5; D perhaps matches TRBD1 (6 bases). Trimming left V 6 bases short and J 2 bases short, with 25 bases between. Looked up from germline, CDR1 is MDHEN and CDR2 is SYDVKM. The CDR3 totals 18 residues. The chain's CDR3 is CASSLTGSIGLKQETQYF. In DNA, the CDR3 is TGTGCCAGCAGCCTTACAGGGAGTATAGGTCTAAAACAAGAGACCCAGTACTTC. Combining the CDR3 with reference TRBV28 and TRBJ2-5 gives the whole variable domain DVKVTQSSRYLVKRTGEKVFLECVQDMDHENMFWYRQDPGLGLRLIYFSYDVKMKEKGDIPEGYSVSREKKERFSLILESASTNQTSMYLCASSLTGSIGLKQETQYFGPGTRLLVL.

This clonotype was seen ten or more times. The gene calls are TRBV7-9 and TRBJ1-6, with D tentatively TRBD1 (6 bases). Trimming took 4 bases from V and 0 from J, leaving 10 bases between them. This CDR3 spans 16 amino acids. Germline loops: CDR1 SEHNR, CDR2 FQNEAQ (reference sequence). CDR3 residues: CASSSTGSSYNSPLHF. CDR3 nucleotides: TGTGCCAGCAGCTCCACAGGGAGCTCCTATAATTCACCCCTCCACTTT.

This clonotype was detected ten times or more. This chain uses TRBV4-3 with TRBJ2-1, with D tentatively TRBD2 (6 bases). This CDR3 region has 14 residues. Germline CDR1 LGHNA, CDR2 YSLEER. Trimming shortened V by 4 bases and J by 7 bases, and 14 bases separated the two germline ends. DNA for the CDR3: TGCGCCAGCAGCCCCCGACCTGGAGGGAATGAGCAGTTCTTC. Its protein product is CASSPRPGGNEQFF.

The genes are TRBV12-3 or TRBV12-4 and TRBJ2-2; D is possibly TRBD1 (6 bases). CDR3 length equals 16 residues. V was shortened by 3 bases and J by 0 bases, with 11 bases between the two germline ends. In nucleotides, the CDR3 is TGTGCCAGCAGTTTCGCAGGGGTCTCGAACACCGGGGAGCTGTTTTTT. Protein sequence: CASSFAGVSNTGELFF.

This clonotype was recorded many times. This chain links TRBV12-3 or TRBV12-4 with TRBJ2-7, with 8 positions matching TRBD1. The CDR3 spans 15 residues. V dropped 3 bases and J dropped 2; count of bases not matched to a gene: 6. CDR3 DNA sequence: TGTGCCAGCAGTTTGGTGACAGGGGTTACCTACGAGCAGTACTTC. It translates to CASSLVTGVTYEQYF.

The rearrangement joins TRBV11-2 to TRBJ2-5, with D tentatively TRBD1 (6 bases). Trimming shortened V by 5 bases and J by 4 bases, and 14 bases separated the two germline ends. CDR3 length equals 14 residues. Germline-derived CDR1 and CDR2 are SGHAT and FQNNGV. This CDR3 reads CASSPQGWRETQYF. Here the CDR3 DNA reads TGTGCCAGCAGCCCACAGGGTTGGAGAGAGACCCAGTACTTC. Full variable domain (remainder filled in from reference TRBV11-2 and TRBJ2-5): EAGVAQSPRYKIIEKRQSVAFWCNPISGHATLYWYQQILGQGPKLLIQFQNNGVVDDSQLPKDRFSAERLKGVDSTLKIQPAKLEDSAVYLCASSPQGWRETQYFGPGTRLLVL.

On this clonotype itself: Since a much larger clone is just one base distant, this may be a read error. The chain recombines TRBV2 with TRBJ2-5, with D hard to call. V was cut by 4 bases and J by 4 bases, with 1 base left in between. The germline gives CDR1 SNHLY, CDR2 FYNNEI. The CDR3 runs to 10 residues. The CDR3 spells CASSVETQYF. CDR3 bases: TGTGCCAGCAGTGTAGAGACCCAGTACTTC.

The CDR3 DNA is TGCAGTGCTAGTTACGATGGTAGAAACTACGAGCAGTACTTC. It codes for CSASYDGRNYEQYF. This chain links TRBV20-1 with TRBJ2-7; unclear D gene. The V end lost 3 bases, the J end lost 3 bases, and 15 bases lay between the germline ends. This CDR3 has 14 residues. The germline CDR1 and CDR2 sequences are DFQATT and SNEGSKA (reference sequence).

The V gene is TRBV2, the J gene TRBJ2-4, with 9 nucleotides matching TRBD1. The CDR3 consists of 14 residues. CDR1 SNHLY and CDR2 FYNNEI come from the germline V gene. V dropped 6 bases and J dropped 6; count of bases not matched to a gene: 6. Here the CDR3 reads CASRKTTGGNIQYF. The DNA of the CDR3 is TGTGCCAGCAGGAAGACGACAGGGGGAAACATTCAGTACTTC. The full variable domain, completed using reference TRBV2 and TRBJ2-4, is EPEVTQTPSHQVTQMGQEVILRCVPISNHLYFYWYRQILGQKVEFLVSFYNNEISEKSEIFDDQFSVERPDGSNFTLKIRSTKLEDSAMYFCASRKTTGGNIQYFGAGTRLSVL.

This chain uses TRBV12-3 or TRBV12-4 with TRBJ1-1; D remains ambiguous. V was shortened by 6 bases and J by 1 base, with 9 bases between the two germline ends. This CDR3 contains 13 residues. The CDR3 region has the DNA TGTGCCAGCAGCATAAATCCGAACACTGAAGCTTTCTTT. Its protein is CASSINPNTEAFF.

Details on this clonotype: This clone may be a read error of a much larger clone one base away. The DNA for the CDR3 is TGTGCCAGCAGTCGGGTATTGGATCCTAAATCTGAGCAGCTCTTC. It translates to CASSRVLDPKSEQLF. The gene calls are TRBV12-3 or TRBV12-4 and TRBJ2-1; D is unresolved. This CDR3 comprises 15 residues.

This clonotype was seen ten or more times. V is TRBV29-1 and J is TRBJ2-3; D not resolved. Germline-derived CDR1 and CDR2 are SQVTM and ANQGSEA. The V and J ends lost 1 base and 4 bases respectively, with 6 bases between them. This CDR3 is built from 12 residues. CDR3 sequence reads: CSVEGSADTQYF. DNA for the CDR3: TGCAGCGTTGAAGGAAGTGCAGATACGCAGTATTTT.

This clonotype has at least ten counts. The chain links TRBV9 to TRBJ1-2, with 11 bases aligning to TRBD1. After removal of 2 bases from V and 4 bases from J, the junction contained 10 bases not matched to a gene. Germline-derived CDR1 and CDR2 are SGDLS and YYNGEE. The CDR3 extends over 17 amino acids. The CDR3 reads CASSVRTGGGGSYGYTF. CDR3 bases: TGTGCCAGCAGCGTTAGGACAGGGGGCGGTGGCAGCTATGGCTACACCTTC.

This clonotype was counted many times. The chain is built from TRBV27 and TRBJ2-1, with 12 bases fitting TRBD2. Germline loops: CDR1 MNHEY, CDR2 SMNVEV (reference sequence). V lost 6 bases and J lost 3; bases outside the gene matches: 3. This CDR3 has 15 residues. This CDR3 is CASRTSGGLYNEQFF. As DNA, the CDR3 is TGTGCCAGCAGAACTAGCGGGGGGCTCTACAATGAGCAGTTCTTC.

This clonotype was detected a few times. The chain couples TRBV7-9 to TRBJ2-7, with D maybe TRBD1 (5 bases). CDR1 is SEHNR, CDR2 FQNEAQ, per germline (reference sequence). This CDR3 comprises 13 residues. V lost 5 bases, J lost 5 bases, and 13 bases lay in between. For the CDR3, the DNA is TGTGCCAGCAGCCGAAGGGGTGGGGACGAGCAGTACTTC. Translation: CASSRRGGDEQYF. The full variable domain, rest sourced from reference TRBV7-9 and TRBJ2-7, is DTGVSQNPRHKITKRGQNVTFRCDPISEHNRLYWYRQTLGQGPEFLTYFQNEAQLEKSRLLSDRFSAERPKGSFSTLEIQRTEQGDSAMYLCASSRRGGDEQYFGPGTRLTVT.